The sequence of this TCR beta chain was determined in a study of CD8+ T cells in alopecia areata. The study, taken as a whole, reports: Sequenced scalp T cells also include alphabeta T cells resident in normal skin. Scalp and blood retained many expanded lesional clones during tofacitinib.

A few counts support this clone. Its matching antigen is unknown. Extracted RNA was reverse transcribed into cDNA, the sequencing template. TCRdb's table, derived via immunoSEQ multiplex PCR, lists solely in-frame clones and lacks some. The sample shows about 130,000 clones, nearly 55% of them seen only once. This CDR3 contains 16 residues. Germline values: CDR1 GTSNPN, CDR2 SVGIG (reference sequence). The V segment lost 1 base and the J segment 7 bases; nucleotides outside the gene matches: 13. Treatment here: oral pan-JAK inhibitor, 5-10 mg twice daily. The TCR comes from a human donor with alopecia areata. This specimen was CD8+ T cells sorted from blood, taken at week 4, from a patient treated with tofacitinib. The chain recombines TRBV30 with TRBJ2-7; 10 bases fit TRBD1. The CDR3 is CAWSALGTGDPLEQYF. CDR3 DNA: TGTGCCTGGAGTGCCCTTGGGACAGGGGATCCCTTGGAGCAGTACTTC.